Presented here are 10 T cell receptor beta chains from one specimen sequenced in a study of beta chain features in type 1 diabetes. cDNA synthesis used the whole RNA isolate, giving expressed TCRB sequences. Sequenced by immunoSEQ multiplex PCR; TCRdb stores in-frame clones only, minus some. The sample carries about 700,000 clones, about an eighth recorded once. Notes on the study in general: There was a moderate but significant shortening of TCRB CDR3s in all four CD4+ subsets of Type 1 diabetes patients.

No antigen has been identified for these receptors. Input material: naive CD4+ T cells from blood. The receptors shown here come from a man aged 18 to 29 with type 1 diabetes.

This clone was seen only a few times. The chain has TRBV7-9 and TRBJ2-5; 11 bases agree with TRBD2. This CDR3 spans 18 amino acids. Losses at the gene ends were 1 base for V and 0 bases for J; bases not matched to a gene: 7. The germline V gene encodes CDR1 SEHNR and CDR2 FQNEAQ (reference sequence). CDR3 amino acids: CASSLGGLAATYQETQYF. The DNA for the CDR3 is TGTGCCAGCAGCTTAGGGGGACTAGCGGCTACGTACCAAGAGACCCAGTACTTC.

The chain uses TRBV7-7 and TRBJ1-1; 9 bases map to TRBD1. The junction had 3 bases not matched to a gene; V was cut back by 6 bases and J by 4 bases. This CDR3 is 13 amino acids long. CDR1 is SSHAT, CDR2 FNYEAQ, per germline (reference sequence). CDR3 nucleotide sequence: TGTGCCAGCAGTTTGACAGGGGGCACTGAAGCTTTCTTT. Amino acids: CASSLTGGTEAFF. Full variable domain (missing parts from reference TRBV7-7 and TRBJ1-1): GAGVSQSPRYKVTKRGQDVTLRCDPISSHATLYWYQQALGQGPEFLTYFNYEAQPDKSGLPSDRFSAERPEGSISTLTIQRTEQRDSAMYRCASSLTGGTEAFFGQGTRLTVV.

This chain links TRBV30 with TRBJ1-1; 7 positions match TRBD1. The germline CDR1 and CDR2 sequences are GTSNPN and SVGIG (reference sequence). With 3 bases clipped from V and 5 bases from J, the junction kept 9 bases outside the gene matches. This CDR3 comprises 14 residues. CDR3 sequence reads: CAWRASGGRTEAFF. DNA of the CDR3: TGTGCCTGGAGGGCGTCAGGGGGACGTACTGAAGCTTTCTTT.

This clone showed up just a few times. The V call is TRBV5-1, the J call TRBJ2-7; D is perhaps TRBD2 (5 bases). Trimming shortened V by 0 bases and J by 3 bases, and 10 bases separated the two germline ends. This CDR3 contains 14 residues. Germline CDR1 and CDR2: SGHRS and YFSETQ. The CDR3 DNA follows: TGCGCCAGCAGCTTGGCGGCAGGACTCTACGAGCAGTACTTC. Amino acids: CASSLAAGLYEQYF.

V gene TRBV7-9 combines with J gene TRBJ1-2; D not certain. Trimming left V 2 bases short and J 7 bases short, with 11 bases between. This CDR3 spans 13 amino acids. Germline V lookup: CDR1 SEHNR, CDR2 FQNEAQ (reference sequence). CDR3 sequence reads: CASSLLPDLGYTF. The CDR3 DNA is TGTGCCAGCAGCTTACTTCCAGATCTTGGCTACACCTTC.

In its sample, this clone was seen a few times. The chain has TRBV6-5 and TRBJ2-7; D may correspond to TRBD1 or TRBD2 (5 bases each). The germline V gene has CDR1 MNHEY and CDR2 SVGAGI. The CDR3 is made up of 14 amino acids. The V gene lost 0 bases and the J gene lost 5 bases, with 11 bases spanning the gap. The CDR3 region is CASSYSQGRDEQYF. The CDR3 DNA is TGTGCCAGCAGTTACTCCCAGGGACGGGACGAGCAGTACTTC.

The CDR3 is CASSWGLTGNEQFF. In nucleotides, the CDR3 is TGTGCCAGCAGTTGGGGACTGACAGGCAATGAGCAGTTCTTC. The rearrangement joins TRBV27 to TRBJ2-1; D possibly uses TRBD1 or TRBD2 (6 bases each). Between the trimmed V and J ends, which lost 4 bases and 6 bases, there was a span of 13 bases. CDR3 length: 14 residues. CDR1 and CDR2 (germline): MNHEY, SMNVEV (reference sequence).

At least ten counts were recorded for this clone. J is TRBJ2-3 and V is TRBV30; TRBD2 agrees at 9 bases. V trimming: 0 bases; J trimming: 6 bases; junction bases outside the gene matches: 10. CDR1 and CDR2 from the germline V gene are GTSNPN and SVGIG (reference sequence). The CDR3 consists of 16 residues. CDR3 DNA sequence: TGTGCCTGGAGTGTACCTGGACTAGCGATCGTCGATACGCAGTATTTT. Amino acid sequence: CAWSVPGLAIVDTQYF. Looking up the rest from reference TRBV30 and TRBJ2-3 gives the full variable domain: SQTIHQWPATLVQPVGSPLSLECTVEGTSNPNLYWYRQAAGRGLQLLFYSVGIGQISSEVPQNLSASRPQDRQFILSSKKLLLSDSGFYLCAWSVPGLAIVDTQYFGPGTRLTVL.

This clone was detected only a few times. This chain connects TRBV10-3 to TRBJ1-5, with a weak D call TRBD1 (5 bases). V was shortened by 3 bases and J by 5 bases, with 14 bases between the two germline ends. The germline V gene encodes CDR1 ENHRY and CDR2 SYGVKD. The CDR3 is made up of 15 amino acids. The CDR3 sequence is CAISDGAGFDQPQHF. CDR3 sequence (DNA): TGTGCCATCAGTGACGGGGCAGGGTTTGATCAGCCCCAGCATTTT.

In the case of this clone: One end of the junction is discordant with germline, which a read error may explain. The V and J genes are TRBV7-8 and TRBJ2-1, with D unclear. CDR1 SGHVS and CDR2 FQNEAQ come from the germline V gene. This CDR3 has 13 residues. The CDR3 sequence is CASSFSTYSEQFF. Here the CDR3 DNA reads TGTGCCAGCAGCTTTTCTACCTACAGTGAGCAGTTCTTC.